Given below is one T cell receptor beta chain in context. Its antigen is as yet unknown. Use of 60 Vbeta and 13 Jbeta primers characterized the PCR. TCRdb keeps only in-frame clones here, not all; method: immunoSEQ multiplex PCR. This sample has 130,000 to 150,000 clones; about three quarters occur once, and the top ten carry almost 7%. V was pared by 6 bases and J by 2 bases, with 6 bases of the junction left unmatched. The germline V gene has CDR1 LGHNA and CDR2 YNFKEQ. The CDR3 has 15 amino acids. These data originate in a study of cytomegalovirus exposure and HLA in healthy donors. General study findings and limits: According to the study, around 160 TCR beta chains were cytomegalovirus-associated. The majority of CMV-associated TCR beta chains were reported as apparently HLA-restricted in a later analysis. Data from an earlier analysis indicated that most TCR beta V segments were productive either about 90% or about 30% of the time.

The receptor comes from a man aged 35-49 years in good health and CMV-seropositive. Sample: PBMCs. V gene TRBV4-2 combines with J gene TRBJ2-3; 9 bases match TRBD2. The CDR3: CASSPSGAYTDTQYF. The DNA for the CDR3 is TGTGCCAGCAGTCCTAGCGGGGCCTACACAGATACGCAGTATTTT.